Here is one T cell receptor beta chain with its context. This clone turned up a few times. What antigen it recognizes has not been identified. No base-level quality is on record; no much larger clone is a single base apart. TCR CDR3 regions were amplified from genomic DNA by multiplex PCR using the deep immunoSEQ assay. Genomic DNA extracted from each cell subset was distributed evenly over all wells of several immunoSEQ 96-well plates, and each plate served as one replicate. Each replicate PCR for unsorted PBMC received approximately 0.3 ug genomic DNA, equal to 30,000 or so T cell genomes. Ten immunoSEQ deep assay plates were used to sequence the unsorted PBMC genomic DNA. The purified libraries were quantified using a Qubit 3.0 fluorometer, sized with a Bioanalyzer 2100, and then quantified again using the KAPA Library Quantification kit. Every immunoSEQ 96-well plate was sequenced on a separate single-read 150-cycle Illumina NextSeq 550 flow cell. On the authors' methods: The immunoSEQ output contained only junctional sequences without quality scores, so filtering could not match that applied to full-length reads. Sequences were annotated with PyIR, a Python wrapper for IgBLAST v1.9, and V/J genes and CDR3 were assigned using IMGT germline references. Reads were filtered out if the reads had weak V/J assignments (E-value above 1e-6), no CDR3, stop codons, out-of-frame junctions, or ambiguous translated residues. V3J clonotypes were defined as sequences sharing the same inferred V gene, J gene, and CDR3 amino acid sequence. Percentage overlap between repertoires was computed as shared unique clonotypes divided by the size of the smaller repertoire. Repertoire richness was assessed with RTK rarefaction, the Chao1 estimator, and Recon v2.1 estimates of unobserved clonotypes. TCRdb limited this immuneACCESS table to in-frame rearrangements with V and J called. A share of clones is missing; checked studies link under half to unresolved V genes, and the rest is unexplained. The V and J calls and clone size are taken from that table; D and trimming were inferred from the DNA. For this sample there are about 460,000 clones; roughly four fifths appear just once. The top ten clonotypes cover more than 10% of the sample.

This specimen belongs to a study of shared clonotypes between healthy human individuals (dated by TCRdb to 2019 to 2021). For the study in its entirety: The cohort included a few men and a couple of women between 18 and 49 years of age. Leukapheresis yielded between about 0.94 and 8.9 billion PBMCs per donor. Blood TCR repertoires of 5 or 6 healthy adults were deeply sequenced to estimate repertoire size and the extent of clonotype sharing between individuals. To increase sequencing depth and limit assay-specific biases, TCR repertoire library preparation and sequencing were carried out by different laboratories using diverse techniques. Paper-wide results and their limitations: Because the study included only a small number of donors, the genetic and exposure-history diversity represented was limited. Only blood was sampled, and tissue TCR repertoires likely differ from those in blood. Based on pairwise subsampling, the degree of clonotype sharing among donors was expected to be affected by sequencing depth.

Donors were healthy HIV-negative adults with no recently reported acute infections or vaccinations. Only Caucasian adults living in Nashville, Tennessee, USA were represented among the donors. In the unsorted samples, 90 million to 100 million PBMCs were counted, and genomic DNA was extracted using the QIAamp DNA Blood Mini kit. After blood collection by leukapheresis, PBMCs were isolated using Ficoll-Histopaque density gradient centrifugation and then cryopreserved in the vapor phase of liquid nitrogen. Material: PBMCs. The receptor comes from a middle-aged woman in good health. Some clones in this sample may be carry-over from other donors' samples.

The nucleotides are TGCGCCAGCAGCTTGCGGGTAGGAGGGGATGGCTACACCTTC. This codes for CASSLRVGGDGYTF. Recombination linked TRBV5-1 to TRBJ1-2; TRBD1 could be the D gene, as 5 bases match. The CDR1 and CDR2 encoded by the germline V gene are SGHRS and YFSETQ. Counted from cysteine to phenylalanine, this CDR3 has 14 amino acids. Only CDR3 DNA remains: 42 bases, in frame from the first base. Trimming costs V 1 base and J 6 bases, and their ends lie 13 bases apart.